Listed here is a single T cell receptor beta chain. Its antigen is as yet unknown. The germline V gene has CDR1 DFQATT and CDR2 SNEGSKA (reference sequence). Losses at the gene ends were 5 bases for V and 5 bases for J; bases not matched to a gene: 7. This CDR3 is built from 14 residues. The data stem from a study of blood T cells in healthy people across ages. Donors each provided around 10 milliliters of peripheral blood. Combining a sample-barcoded 5' primer with a J-beta primer mix, a second PCR ran for about 7 to 11 cycles. A single record per CDR3 protein comes from TCRdb applying MiXCR to the 5' RACE reads. The sample has about 1.8 million distinct CDR3 sequences; roughly 52% are singletons. Study results and limitations: Long-lived and aged donors differed, with more naive CD4+ cells and higher diversity in the long-lived.

The rearrangement joins TRBV20-1 to TRBJ2-5, with TRBD2 identical over 11 bases. This TCR came from a woman in her thirties or forties in good health. Sequenced material: blood. The CDR3 coding sequence is TGCAGTGCTCGTAGCGGGGGGGCGGAGGAGACCCAGTACTTC. Amino acid sequence: CSARSGGAEETQYF.